This T cell receptor (beta chain) was sequenced in a study of Graves' ophthalmopathy and Graves' hyperthyroidism. Looking at the study overall: At the time of initial diagnosis and before any treatment, peripheral blood was collected.

Enrollment excluded any patients with other autoimmune diseases, uncontrolled infections, pregnancy or lactation. Reliance was placed on clinical symptoms, serum thyroxine, TRAb, thyroid ultrasound and orbital computed tomography for diagnosis. With respect to this clonotype: Its antigen is as yet unknown.

Amplified TCR beta CDR3 regions were obtained using RNA transcripts as template. After a first-round RT-PCR with HTBI primers, a second-round multiplex PCR was run. Each CDR3 protein gets one entry after TCRdb re-called the multiplex PCR reads with MiXCR. The data hold hundreds of thousands of distinct CDR3 sequences, with around a fifth observed a single time. Study findings and constraints: Most clonotypes expanded in thyroid above 0.001 frequency were present in blood too.

The sequence derives from a woman under 30 with stable Graves' hyperthyroidism. Sequenced material: peripheral blood.

CDR3 nucleotide sequence: TGTGCCAGTAGTATGACCTCGAACACTGAAGCTTTCTTT. Its protein is CASSMTSNTEAFF. J is TRBJ1-1 and V is TRBV19, with D uncertain. The germline V gene encodes CDR1 LNHDA and CDR2 SQIVND (reference sequence). CDR3 length equals 13 residues. The ends were cut back, 3 bases at V and 1 base at J, with 6 bases in the middle.